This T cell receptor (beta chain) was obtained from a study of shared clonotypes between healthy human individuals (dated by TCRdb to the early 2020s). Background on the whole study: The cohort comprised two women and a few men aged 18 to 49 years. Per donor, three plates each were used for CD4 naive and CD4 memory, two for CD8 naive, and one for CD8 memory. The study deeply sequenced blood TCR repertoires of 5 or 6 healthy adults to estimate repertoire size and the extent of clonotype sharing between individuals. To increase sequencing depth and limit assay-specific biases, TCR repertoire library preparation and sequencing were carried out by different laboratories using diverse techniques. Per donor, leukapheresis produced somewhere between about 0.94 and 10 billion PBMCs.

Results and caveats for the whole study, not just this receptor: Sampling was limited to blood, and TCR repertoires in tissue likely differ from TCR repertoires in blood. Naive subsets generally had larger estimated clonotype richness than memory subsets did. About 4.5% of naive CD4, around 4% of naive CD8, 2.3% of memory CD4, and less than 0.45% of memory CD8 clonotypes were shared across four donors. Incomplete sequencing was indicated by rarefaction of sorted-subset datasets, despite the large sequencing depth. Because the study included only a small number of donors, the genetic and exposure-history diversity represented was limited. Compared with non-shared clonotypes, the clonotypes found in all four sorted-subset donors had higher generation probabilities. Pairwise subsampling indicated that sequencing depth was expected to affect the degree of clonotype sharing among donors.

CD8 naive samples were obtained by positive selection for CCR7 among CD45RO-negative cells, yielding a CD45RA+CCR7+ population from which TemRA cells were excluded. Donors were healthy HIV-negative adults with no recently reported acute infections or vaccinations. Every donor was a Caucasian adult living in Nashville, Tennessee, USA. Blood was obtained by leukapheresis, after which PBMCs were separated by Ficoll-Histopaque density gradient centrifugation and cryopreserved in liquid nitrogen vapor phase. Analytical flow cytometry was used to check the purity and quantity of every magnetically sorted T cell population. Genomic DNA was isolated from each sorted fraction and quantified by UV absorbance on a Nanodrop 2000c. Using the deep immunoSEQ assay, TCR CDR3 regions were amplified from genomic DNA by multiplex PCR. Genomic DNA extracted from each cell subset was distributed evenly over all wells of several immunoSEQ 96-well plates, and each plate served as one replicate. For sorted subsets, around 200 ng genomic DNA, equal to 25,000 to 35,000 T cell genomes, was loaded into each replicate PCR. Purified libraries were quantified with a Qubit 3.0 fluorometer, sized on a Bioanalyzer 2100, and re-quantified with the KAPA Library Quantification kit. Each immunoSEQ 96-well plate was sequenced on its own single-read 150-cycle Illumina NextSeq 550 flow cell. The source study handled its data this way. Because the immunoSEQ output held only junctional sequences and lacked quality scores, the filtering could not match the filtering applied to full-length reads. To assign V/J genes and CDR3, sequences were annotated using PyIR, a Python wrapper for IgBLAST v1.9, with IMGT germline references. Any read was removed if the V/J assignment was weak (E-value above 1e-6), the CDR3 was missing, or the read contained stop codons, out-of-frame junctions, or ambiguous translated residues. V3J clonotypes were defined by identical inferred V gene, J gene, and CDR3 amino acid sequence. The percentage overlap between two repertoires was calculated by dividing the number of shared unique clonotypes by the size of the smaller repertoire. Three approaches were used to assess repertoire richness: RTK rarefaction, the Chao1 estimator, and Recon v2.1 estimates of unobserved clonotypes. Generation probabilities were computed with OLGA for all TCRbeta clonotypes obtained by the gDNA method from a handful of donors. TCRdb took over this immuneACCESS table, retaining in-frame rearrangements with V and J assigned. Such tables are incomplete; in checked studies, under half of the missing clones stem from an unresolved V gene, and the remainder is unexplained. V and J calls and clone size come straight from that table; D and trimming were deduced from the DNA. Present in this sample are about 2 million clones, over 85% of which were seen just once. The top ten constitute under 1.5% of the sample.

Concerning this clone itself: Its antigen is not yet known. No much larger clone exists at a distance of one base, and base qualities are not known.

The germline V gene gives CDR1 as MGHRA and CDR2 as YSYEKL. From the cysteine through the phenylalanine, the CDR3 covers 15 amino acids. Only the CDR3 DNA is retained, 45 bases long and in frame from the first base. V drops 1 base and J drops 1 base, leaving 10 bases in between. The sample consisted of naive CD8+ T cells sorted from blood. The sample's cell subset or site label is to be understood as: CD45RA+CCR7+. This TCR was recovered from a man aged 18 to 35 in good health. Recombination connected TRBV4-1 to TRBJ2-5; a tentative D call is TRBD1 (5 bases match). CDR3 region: CASSQGPRGQETQYF. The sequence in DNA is TGCGCCAGCAGCCAAGGCCCTAGGGGCCAAGAGACCCAGTACTTC.